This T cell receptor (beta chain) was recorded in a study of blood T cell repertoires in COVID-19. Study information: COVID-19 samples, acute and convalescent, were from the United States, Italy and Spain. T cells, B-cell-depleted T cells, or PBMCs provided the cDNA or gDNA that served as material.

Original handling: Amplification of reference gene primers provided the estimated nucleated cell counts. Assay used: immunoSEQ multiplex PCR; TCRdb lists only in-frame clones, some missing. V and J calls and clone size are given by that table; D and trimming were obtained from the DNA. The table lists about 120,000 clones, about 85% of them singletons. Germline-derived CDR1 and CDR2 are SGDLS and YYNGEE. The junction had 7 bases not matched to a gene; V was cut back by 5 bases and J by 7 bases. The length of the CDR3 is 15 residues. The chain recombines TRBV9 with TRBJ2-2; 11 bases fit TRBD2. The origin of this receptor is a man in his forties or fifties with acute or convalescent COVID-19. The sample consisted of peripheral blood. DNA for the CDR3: TGTGCCAGCAGTCCTAGCGGGAGGTGGAACGGGGAGCTGTTTTTT. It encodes CASSPSGRWNGELFF.